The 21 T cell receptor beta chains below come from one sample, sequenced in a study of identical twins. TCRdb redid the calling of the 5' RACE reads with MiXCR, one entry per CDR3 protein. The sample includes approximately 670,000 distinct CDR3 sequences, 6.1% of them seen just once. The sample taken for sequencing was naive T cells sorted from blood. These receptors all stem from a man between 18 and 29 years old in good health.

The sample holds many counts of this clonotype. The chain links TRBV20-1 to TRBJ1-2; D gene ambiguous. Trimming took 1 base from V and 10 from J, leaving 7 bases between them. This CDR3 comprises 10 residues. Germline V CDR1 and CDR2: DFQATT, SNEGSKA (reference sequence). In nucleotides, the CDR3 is TGCAGTGCTAGAGTAGCGGACTACACCTTC. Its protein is CSARVADYTF.

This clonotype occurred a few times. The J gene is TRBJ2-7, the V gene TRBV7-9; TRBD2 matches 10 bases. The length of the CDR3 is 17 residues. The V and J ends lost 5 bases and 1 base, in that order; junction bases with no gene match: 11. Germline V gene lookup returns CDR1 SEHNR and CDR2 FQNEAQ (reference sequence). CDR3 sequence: CASSHTVGLAASYEQYF. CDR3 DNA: TGTGCCAGCAGCCACACTGTTGGACTAGCGGCTTCCTACGAGCAGTACTTC.

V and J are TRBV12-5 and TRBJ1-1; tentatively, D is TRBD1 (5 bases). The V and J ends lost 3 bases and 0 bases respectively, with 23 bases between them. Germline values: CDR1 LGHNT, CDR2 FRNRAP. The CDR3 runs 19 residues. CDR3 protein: CASGFTRQPDDVMNTEAFF. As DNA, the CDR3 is TGTGCTAGTGGTTTTACCCGACAGCCCGACGATGTTATGAACACTGAAGCTTTCTTT.

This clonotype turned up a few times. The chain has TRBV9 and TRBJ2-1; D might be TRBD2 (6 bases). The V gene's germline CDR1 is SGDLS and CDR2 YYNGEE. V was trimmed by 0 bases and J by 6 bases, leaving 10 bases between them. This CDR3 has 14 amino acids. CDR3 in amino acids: CASSVVGGVNEQFF. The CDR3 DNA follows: TGTGCCAGCAGCGTAGTCGGAGGGGTCAATGAGCAGTTCTTC. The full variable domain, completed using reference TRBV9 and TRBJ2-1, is DSGVTQTPKHLITATGQRVTLRCSPRSGDLSVYWYQQSLDQGLQFLIQYYNGEERAKGNILERFSAQQFPDLHSELNLSSLELGDSALYFCASSVVGGVNEQFFGPGTRLTVL.

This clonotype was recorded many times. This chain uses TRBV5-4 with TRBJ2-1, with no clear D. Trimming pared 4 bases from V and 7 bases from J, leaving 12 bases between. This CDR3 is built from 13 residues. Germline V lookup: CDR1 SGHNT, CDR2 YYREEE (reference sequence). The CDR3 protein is CASSRKTRNEQFF. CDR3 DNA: TGTGCCAGCAGCCGGAAGACGAGGAATGAGCAGTTCTTC. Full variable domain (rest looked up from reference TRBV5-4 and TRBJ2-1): ETGVTQSPTHLIKTRGQQVTLRCSSQSGHNTVSWYQQALGQGPQFIFQYYREEENGRGNFPPRFSGLQFPNYSSELNVNALELDDSALYLCASSRKTRNEQFFGPGTRLTVL.

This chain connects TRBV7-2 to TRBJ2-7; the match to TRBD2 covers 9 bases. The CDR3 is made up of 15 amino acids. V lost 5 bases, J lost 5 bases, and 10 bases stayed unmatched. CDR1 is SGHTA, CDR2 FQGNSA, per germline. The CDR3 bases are TGTGCCAGCAGCCGAGGGCCTAGCGGGAACCACGAGCAGTACTTC. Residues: CASSRGPSGNHEQYF.

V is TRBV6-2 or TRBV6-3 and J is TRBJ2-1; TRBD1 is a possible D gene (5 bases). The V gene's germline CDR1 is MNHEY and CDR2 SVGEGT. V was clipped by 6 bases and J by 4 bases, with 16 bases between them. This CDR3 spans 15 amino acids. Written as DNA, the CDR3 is TGTGCCAGCAGCCCTACCGGACACTTTTACAATGAGCAGTTCTTC. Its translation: CASSPTGHFYNEQFF.

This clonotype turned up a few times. Here the CDR3 DNA reads TGTGCCAGTAGTATTCGACTGTCTCAGCCCCAGCATTTT. It specifies CASSIRLSQPQHF. The gene calls are TRBV19 and TRBJ1-5; D ambiguous. V gave up 3 bases and J gave up 6 bases, with 9 bases separating them. CDR1 and CDR2 (germline): LNHDA, SQIVND (reference sequence). This CDR3 comprises 13 residues.

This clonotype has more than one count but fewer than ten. CDR3 bases: TGTGCCATCAGCGTGAACACCGGGGAGCTGTTTTTT. Translating gives CAISVNTGELFF. The chain has TRBV10-3 and TRBJ2-2; D is unresolved. Looked up from germline, CDR1 is ENHRY and CDR2 is SYGVKD. This CDR3 region has 12 residues. V was clipped by 6 bases and J by 1 base, with 3 bases between them.

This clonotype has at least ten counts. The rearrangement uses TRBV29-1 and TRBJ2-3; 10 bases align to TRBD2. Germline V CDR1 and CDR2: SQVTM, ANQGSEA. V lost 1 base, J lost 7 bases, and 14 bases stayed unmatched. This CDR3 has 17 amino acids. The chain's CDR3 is CSVEVVSEREGLYTQYF. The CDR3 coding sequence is TGCAGCGTTGAAGTAGTGAGTGAGCGGGAGGGCCTTTATACGCAGTATTTT.

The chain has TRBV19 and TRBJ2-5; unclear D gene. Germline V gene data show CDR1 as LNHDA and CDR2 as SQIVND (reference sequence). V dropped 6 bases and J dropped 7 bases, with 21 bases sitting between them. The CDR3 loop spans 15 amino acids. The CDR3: CASSPKTLDPATQYF. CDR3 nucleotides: TGTGCCAGTAGCCCTAAGACTCTTGATCCCGCGACCCAGTACTTC.

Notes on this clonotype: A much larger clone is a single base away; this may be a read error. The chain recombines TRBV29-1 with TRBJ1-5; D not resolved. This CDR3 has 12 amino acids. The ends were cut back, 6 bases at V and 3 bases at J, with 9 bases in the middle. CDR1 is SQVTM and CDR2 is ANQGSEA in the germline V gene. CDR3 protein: CSVQSNNQPQHF. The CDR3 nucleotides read TGCAGCGTACAGAGTAACAATCAGCCCCAGCATTTT.

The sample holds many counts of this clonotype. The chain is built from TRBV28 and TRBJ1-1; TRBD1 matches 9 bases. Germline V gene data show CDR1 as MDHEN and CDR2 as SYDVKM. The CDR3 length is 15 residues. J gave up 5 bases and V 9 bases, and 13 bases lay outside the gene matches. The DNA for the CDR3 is TGTGCCAGTAAAGCCCCCGGGACAGGGTCGACTGAAGCTTTCTTT. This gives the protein CASKAPGTGSTEAFF. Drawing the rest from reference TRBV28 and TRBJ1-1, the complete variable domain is DVKVTQSSRYLVKRTGEKVFLECVQDMDHENMFWYRQDPGLGLRLIYFSYDVKMKEKGDIPEGYSVSREKKERFSLILESASTNQTSMYLCASKAPGTGSTEAFFGQGTRLTVV.

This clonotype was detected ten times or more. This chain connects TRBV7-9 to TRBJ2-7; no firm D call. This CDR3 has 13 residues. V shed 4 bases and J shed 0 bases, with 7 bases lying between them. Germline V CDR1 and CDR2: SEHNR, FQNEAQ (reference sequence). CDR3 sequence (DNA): TGTGCCAGCAGCTCCAGACACTCCTACGAGCAGTACTTC. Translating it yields CASSSRHSYEQYF.

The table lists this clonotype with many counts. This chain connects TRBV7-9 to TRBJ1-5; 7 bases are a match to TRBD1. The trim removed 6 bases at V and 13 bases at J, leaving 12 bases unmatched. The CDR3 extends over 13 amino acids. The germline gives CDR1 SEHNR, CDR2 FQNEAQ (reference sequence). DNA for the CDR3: TGTGCCAGCAGTTATGAAGGGGGCTTTACTCAGCATTTT. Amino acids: CASSYEGGFTQHF.

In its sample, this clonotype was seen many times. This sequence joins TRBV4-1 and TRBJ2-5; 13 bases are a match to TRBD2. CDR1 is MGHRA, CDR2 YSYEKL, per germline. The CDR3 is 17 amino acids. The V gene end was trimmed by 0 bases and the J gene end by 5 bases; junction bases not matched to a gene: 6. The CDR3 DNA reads TGCGCCAGCAGCCAAGATACAGGACTAGCGGGAGTCGAGACCCAGTACTTC. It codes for CASSQDTGLAGVETQYF.

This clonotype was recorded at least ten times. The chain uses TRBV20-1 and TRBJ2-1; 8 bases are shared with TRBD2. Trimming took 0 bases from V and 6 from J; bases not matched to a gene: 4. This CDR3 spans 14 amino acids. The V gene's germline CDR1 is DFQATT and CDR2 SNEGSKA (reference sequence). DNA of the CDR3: TGCAGTGCTAGAGATACTAGCGGTCGCAATGAGCAGTTCTTC. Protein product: CSARDTSGRNEQFF.

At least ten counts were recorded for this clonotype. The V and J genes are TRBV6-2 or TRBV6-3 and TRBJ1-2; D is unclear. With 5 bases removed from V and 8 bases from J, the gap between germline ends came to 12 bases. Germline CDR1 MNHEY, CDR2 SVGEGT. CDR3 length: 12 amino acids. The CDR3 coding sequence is TGTGCCAGCAGTAACCCGGAAGGAGGCTACACCTTC. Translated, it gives CASSNPEGGYTF.

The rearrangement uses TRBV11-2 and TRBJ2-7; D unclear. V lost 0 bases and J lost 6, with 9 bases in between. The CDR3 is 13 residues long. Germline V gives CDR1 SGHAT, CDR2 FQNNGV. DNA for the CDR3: TGTGCCAGCAGCTTAGAAATGGTAACCGAGCAGTACGTC. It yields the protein CASSLEMVTEQYV.

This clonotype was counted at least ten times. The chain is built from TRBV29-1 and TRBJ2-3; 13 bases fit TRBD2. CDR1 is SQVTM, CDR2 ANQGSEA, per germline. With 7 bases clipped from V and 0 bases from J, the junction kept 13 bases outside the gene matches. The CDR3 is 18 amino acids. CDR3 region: CSGRRTSGSGFSTDTQYF. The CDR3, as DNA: TGCAGCGGTAGAAGGACTAGCGGGAGTGGGTTTAGCACAGATACGCAGTATTTT.

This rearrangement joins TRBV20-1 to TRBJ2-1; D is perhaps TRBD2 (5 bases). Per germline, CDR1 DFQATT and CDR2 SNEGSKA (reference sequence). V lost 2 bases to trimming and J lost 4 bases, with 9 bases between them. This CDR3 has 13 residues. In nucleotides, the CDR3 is TGCAGTGCTAGATCCCCGGGGTACAATGAGCAGTTCTTC. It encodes CSARSPGYNEQFF.